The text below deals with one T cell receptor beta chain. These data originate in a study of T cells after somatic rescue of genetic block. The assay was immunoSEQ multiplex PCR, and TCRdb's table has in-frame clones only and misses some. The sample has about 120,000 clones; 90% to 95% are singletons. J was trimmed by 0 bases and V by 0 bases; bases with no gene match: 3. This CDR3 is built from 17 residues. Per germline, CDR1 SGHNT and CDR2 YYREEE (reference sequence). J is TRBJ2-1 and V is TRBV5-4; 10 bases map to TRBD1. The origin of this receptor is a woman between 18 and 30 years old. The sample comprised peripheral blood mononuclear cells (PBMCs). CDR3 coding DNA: TGTGCCAGCAGCTTGGGGACAGGGGGTAGCTCCTACAATGAGCAGTTCTTC. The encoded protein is CASSLGTGGSSYNEQFF.